This T cell receptor beta chain came from a study of control samples from healthy donors and cancer patients. Some clones are missing from TCRdb's copy, which holds only in-frame ones; the method was immunoSEQ multiplex PCR. In the table there are 120,000 or so clones, roughly 87% of which are singletons. Sequencing was performed on blood. The sequence was obtained from a man aged 35 to 55 in good health.

CDR3 coding DNA: TGCGCCAGCAGCCAAGACCGTAATCAGCCCCAGCATTTT. Its translation is CASSQDRNQPQHF. The genes are TRBV4-3 and TRBJ1-5; D is ambiguous. The CDR3 contains 13 residues. Trimming shortened V by 0 bases and J by 4 bases, and 4 bases separated the two germline ends. Germline V gene data show CDR1 as LGHNA and CDR2 as YSLEER.